One and the same sample provided the 2 T cell receptor beta chains below, sequenced in a study of blood T cells in healthy people across ages. Sample-barcoded 5' priming and a J-beta primer mix drove a second PCR of about 7 to 11 cycles. One entry per CDR3 protein results from TCRdb running MiXCR on the 5' RACE reads. The sample comprises about 1 million distinct CDR3 sequences, 45% of which are singletons, and over 15% rests with the top ten. The sequencing sample was made of blood. Receptors were obtained from a woman aged 60-75 years in good health.

The rearrangement links TRBV12-3 or TRBV12-4 to TRBJ2-5, with TRBD2 identical over 14 bases. With V trimmed by 6 bases and J by 11 bases, 8 bases remained unmatched. This CDR3 has 14 amino acids. The CDR3 DNA reads as TGTGCCAGCAGCGGGACTAGCGGGAGTCGGGAGCAGTACTTC. The encoded protein is CASSGTSGSREQYF.

Comments on this clonotype: One end of the junction does not line up with germline, which may come from a read error. The chain uses TRBV5-1 and TRBJ2-7; D is undetermined. The CDR3 spans 14 residues. CDR1 and CDR2 (germline): SGHRS, YFSETQ. CDR3 DNA sequence: TGCACCAGCAGCCCACGGTGGAGCCCCTACGAGCAGTACTTC. Protein: CTSSPRWSPYEQYF.